The present TCR beta chain was sequenced within a study of blood T cell repertoires in COVID-19. Across the whole study: Samples came from the United States, Italy and Spain, spanning acute and convalescent COVID-19. T cells, B-cell-depleted T cells, or PBMCs supplied cDNA or gDNA.

V lost 3 bases and J 0 bases, leaving 7 bases between the germline ends. The CDR3 length is 15 residues. CDR1 is SGHRS, CDR2 YFSETQ, per germline. Original methodology: Reference gene primer amplification in the assay estimated nucleated cell counts. The assay was immunoSEQ multiplex PCR, and TCRdb's table has in-frame clones only and misses some. That table furnishes V, J and clone size, whereas the DNA furnished D and trimming. The sample carries 200,000 to 250,000 clones, 70% to 90% recorded once. This rearrangement joins TRBV5-1 to TRBJ2-6; TRBD1 might be the D (5 bases). Sequencing input: peripheral blood. The sequence was obtained from a woman aged 18-29 years who had recovered from COVID-19. The CDR3 sequence: CASSYRFSGANVLTF. The CDR3 bases are TGCGCCAGCAGCTACAGGTTCTCTGGGGCCAACGTCCTGACTTTC.